This TCR beta chain originates from a study of cytomegalovirus exposure and HLA in healthy donors (dated by TCRdb to the late 2010s). Turning to the overall study: In an earlier analysis of fewer than 750 of the donors, 276 Gb of sequence data and some 100 million unique TCR beta sequences from some 170 million T cells were reported. Donor age, sex, ethnicity and CMV serostatus were compiled alongside the repertoire data. Among some 410 genotyped donors of the cohort, an average of about 240,000 unique TCR beta nucleotide sequences were sequenced per donor, around 20% of them non-productive. In a later genetic analysis, genome-wide SNP genotypes for about 55% of the roughly 700 donors were used, and that subset was treated as a discovery cohort. Roughly 290 gigabases of sequencing data and 75 million to 85 million unique TCR sequences made up an early release that covered 640 HLA-typed donors. The later analysis used no new phenotypic data to find candidate immune exposures, relying instead on TCR beta sequences and their occurrence across donors. The genetic ancestry cluster associated with self-reported Caucasian donors included 65% to 90% of the 398 genotyped donors. The study was designed to test whether signatures of past pathogen exposure could be identified by cataloging public T cell receptors. An earlier analysis of some 600 of the donors applied high-throughput TCR beta sequencing to assess whether each TCR beta V gene segment acted as functional or pseudogenic. Typing coverage differed by locus: A, B, C, DRB1 and DQB1 were typed in about 620-640 donors, DQA1 in 500 to 550, DPA1 in around 610, and DPB1 in roughly 470. In a later analysis, previously published TCR beta repertoires from hundreds of donors were re-analyzed and high-resolution HLA genotyping was added so that TCR occurrence patterns could be studied. To predict cytomegalovirus infection status, the study brought together high-throughput TCR immunosequencing, statistical association of individual TCRs with disease status, and machine learning. Both class I and class II loci were covered by HLA typing, at four-digit resolution. The study used immunosequencing to profile the T cell repertoires of 670 or so subjects and linked those repertoires to cytomegalovirus serostatus. Every repertoire in the discovery cohort had been generated on one and the same sequencing platform. Five DR-DQ haplotypes were treated as single units for association and clustering because of strong linkage in the cohort. In addition to the first cohort of about 650 subjects, a separate validation cohort of 130 or so different subjects was used.

The investigation overall reported the following: In a later genetic analysis, fewer N-insertions in productive TCRs were reported among donors in an Asian-associated ancestry cluster than the roughly 640-donor mean. Presence/absence analyses assumed roughly uniform sequencing depth across donors, an assumption that may not hold. Linkage disequilibrium might explain the correlated functional status among segregating V segments, but an unknown experimental factor could not be excluded. At a false discovery rate of 0.05, a later analysis linked approximately 18,000 TCR beta sequences to specific HLA alleles. In a later analysis, TCR association rates were found to vary across HLA loci, with the most associated TCRs seen for DRB1 alleles and the fewest for HLA-C alleles. A cluster of highly shared sequence variants was judged likely to be a technical artifact of the sequencing pipeline. Roughly 17 rarely observed V segments, including chromosome 9 orphons, were excluded from the earlier analysis of some 590 of the donors because counts were too low. In a later analysis, several top co-occurrence clusters were reported to appear linked to parvovirus B19, influenza, CMV and Epstein-Barr virus. The authors suggested that the approach could potentially be generalized to other disease states and immunological phenotypes. Cytomegalovirus status was reported to be diagnosed by the classifier with high specificity and sensitivity in both the original and validation cohorts. The only immune exposure information available for the cohort was CMV serostatus. Three of the identified cytomegalovirus-associated TCR beta chains were confirmed in vitro to be specific for cytomegalovirus antigens. A later analysis found that most CMV-associated TCR beta chains appeared HLA-restricted, with HLA associations seemingly driven largely by CMV exposure. Because some donors lacked HLA typing at each locus, the association tests relied only on the typed subset. An earlier analysis of around 540 of the donors showed that most TCR beta V segments appeared in productive rearrangements either about 87% or about 30% of the time, which broadly matched IMGT annotations. A further reported finding was that TCR beta sequences accurately predicted the HLA-A and HLA-B alleles for most subjects in the first cohort. Some IMGT-functional V segments, including TRBV6-2 and TRBV6-3, could not be told apart with the 87-base-pair reads, so those segments were excluded. In a later analysis, HLA-associated TCR beta chains were found to be more clonally expanded and to have lower generation probabilities than equally common non-associated chains. The cohort was sequenced for TCR beta chains only, and without alpha or paired-chain data the features that could be detected were limited. A later genetic analysis associated a missense DCLRE1C variant with V-gene and J-gene trimming of TCR beta chains, and an independent cohort replicated the association. Most TCR sequences were seen in very few donors, while some public TCRs were found in many individuals. Strong co-occurrence of HLA alleles, especially DR and DQ, made assigning TCR associations to individual alleles difficult. The study gave a list of under 200 TCR beta chains associated with cytomegalovirus.

Receptor amplification or capture employed the immunoSEQ multiplex PCR assay. A mixture of 60 forward primers for TCR Vbeta segments and 13 reverse primers for TCR Jbeta segments was used in the multiplex PCR. The CDR3 region of rearranged TCR beta genes was amplified from genomic DNA with a multiplex PCR assay. Amplified TCR beta libraries were sequenced as 87-base-pair reads on the Illumina HiSeq System. The paper's data handling went like this. In a later analysis, some 80 million unique TCR beta chains were counted across the roughly 610 repertoires, and roughly 11 million of these chains were shared by at least two donors. Raw reads were error-corrected and collapsed into unique sequences with a nearest-neighbor algorithm that merged closely related sequences to remove PCR and sequencing errors. CDR3 sequences were aligned to IMGT reference sequences to assign V, D and J gene segments. Each retained sequence needed at least a six-nucleotide match to both a V gene segment and a J gene segment. Rearrangements were called productive when the CDR3 lacked stop codons and stayed in frame with V and J; all others were non-productive. Following IMGT convention, CDR3 was defined as the stretch from the second conserved V-encoded cysteine to the conserved J-encoded phenylalanine. In an earlier analysis of around 640 of the donors, sequences lacking an unambiguous match to a single V gene segment were excluded. An earlier analysis of several hundred of the donors called V segments functional above 56.7% productive rearrangements and segregating when the between-donor standard deviation exceeded 5%. A statistical classification framework was built for diagnosing cytomegalovirus status from the catalog of TCR beta chain sequences. V and J gene assignment, in a later analysis, came from comparing TCR nucleotide sequences with IMGT/GENE-DB human TR gene sequences. Using the TCRdist pipeline, a later analysis assigned CDR3 sequences along with most-parsimonious VDJ recombination scenarios. A later analysis defined each TCR beta chain by its CDR3 amino acid sequence plus V-gene family, and excluded reads lacking a unique V-gene family. In a later analysis, around 650 highly shared, low-generation-probability nucleotide sequences were removed to address suspected cross-contamination and a sequencing artifact. In a later analysis, a clonal expansion index was calculated for each public chain from normalized within-repertoire ranks of inferred template counts. In a later analysis, generation probabilities were computed with a VDJ recombination model fitted to out-of-frame rearrangements, and the resulting probabilities were checked against IGoR. A later analysis scored TCR-TCR, TCR-HLA and TCR-CMV co-occurrence with hypergeometric tests, applying a repertoire-size bias correction to TCR pairs. To estimate false discovery rates, a later analysis permuted the HLA or CMV assignments 20 times. In a later analysis, co-occurring TCRs were grouped using DBSCAN, and TCRdist sequence similarity was added for clustering within HLA-allele-positive subsets. Repertoires with fewer than 30,000 or more than 120,000 public chains, plus five repertoires with anomalous nucleotide sharing, were excluded from co-occurrence clustering. TCRdb stores this immuneACCESS table with in-frame sequences only. Part of the clones is absent; in the studies checked, under half of the shortfall reflects unresolved V genes, and no reason is known for the rest. That table furnishes V, J and clone size, whereas the DNA furnished D and trimming. Here the sample has 170,000 or so clones; 75% to 85% occur a single time. About 2.2% of the sample lies in the top ten.

The junction shows trimming of 4 bases on V and 1 base on J, and the gene matches do not reach 5 bases of it. From the cysteine up to the phenylalanine, the CDR3 has a length of 16 residues. Only CDR3 DNA remains: 48 bases, in frame from the first base. The germline V gene sets CDR1 to SGHVS and CDR2 to FNYEAQ. The cohort comprised some 730 healthy bone marrow donors. Cohort members were all nominally healthy when sampled, although unrecorded immune exposures were likely present. The donor was CMV seronegative and was included in the group of several hundred seronegative cohort members. Each donor provided a peripheral blood sample, and peripheral blood mononuclear cells were used for TCR beta sequencing. Genomic DNA was extracted from the blood cell samples with the Qiagen DNeasy Blood Extraction Kit. Turning to this clone: The antigen it binds to is not known. No base quality values were provided; no much bigger clone lies one nucleotide off.

The V and J genes are TRBV7-6 and TRBJ1-3, and TRBD1 aligns with 9 junction nucleotides. The sample taken for sequencing was PBMCs. The source is a woman in her 30s in good health and CMV-seronegative. For the CDR3, the sequence is CASSSPGQGSGNTIYF. The nucleotide sequence is given as TGTGCCAGCAGCTCACCGGGACAGGGTTCTGGAAACACCATATATTTT.